This TCR beta chain originates from a study of blood T cell repertoires in COVID-19 (dated by TCRdb to the early 2020s). Notes on the research overall: Samples covering the acute and convalescent phases of COVID-19 were provided by collaborators in the United States, Italy and Spain. The material from the prospective study consisted of cDNA or gDNA derived from T cells, B-cell-depleted T cells, or PBMCs. Deeply sampled blood TCRbeta repertoires from subjects exposed to, actively infected with, or recovered from COVID-19 were included in the dataset. The repertoires were released in a freely available public database meant as a resource for research on the immune response to SARS-CoV-2. The samples were drawn from two sources: the first 160 participants of the ongoing ImmuneRACE study, and 1,000 to 1,500 subjects contributed by 6 global collaborators. The sample metadata nearly always contained a de-identified subject ID, COVID-19 status, age in years and sex. HLA class I and class II types, where available, came from metadata supplied by the sample provider rather than from assay-based typing. Paper-wide results and their limitations: The amount of clinical and demographic metadata varied by source and participant and was provided uncurated.

TCRbeta CDR3 regions were amplified from genomic DNA by means of the immunoSEQ Assay, a bias-controlled multiplex PCR. The original methods were these. The number of nucleated cells in each sample was estimated by amplification of reference gene primers within the assay. To quantify the absolute abundance of each unique TCRbeta CDR3 rearrangement, sequence reads were collapsed and filtered. Productive Simpson clonality was computed per sample as the square root of Simpson's diversity index over productive rearrangements. As stored in TCRdb, this immuneACCESS dataset retains in-frame rearrangements with V and J assigned. A fraction of the clones does not appear; measured against another copy, unresolved V genes explain less than half of the discrepancy, and the remainder lacks a known reason. V and J calls and clone size are as listed in that table; D and trimming were resolved from the DNA. For this sample there are around 150,000 clones; approximately 90% appear just once. The biggest ten clones account for less than 6.5% of the sample.

Regarding this clone: The antigen it binds to is not known. No quality values exist for individual bases; no much larger clone is one base distant.

Cut back by 0 bases and 3 bases, the V and J ends lie 11 bases apart. The germline V gene yields SGHNT for CDR1 and YENEEA for CDR2. There are 15 amino acids in the CDR3, from cysteine to phenylalanine inclusive. Solely the CDR3 DNA is kept, with 45 bases framed from the first base. The collaborating institutions used their own protocols to collect whole blood in K2EDTA tubes. For TCRbeta analysis, collaborators shipped samples as frozen whole blood, isolated PBMCs, or DNA extracted from either of those sample types. Specimen: peripheral blood. Rearrangement joined TRBV11-3 to TRBJ1-1; TRBD1 might be the D gene, on 6 matching bases. This TCR derives from a human donor in a cohort sampled during active COVID-19. The CDR3 corresponds to CASSLDQGRDTEAFF. The nucleotides are TGTGCCAGCAGCTTAGATCAGGGGAGGGACACTGAAGCTTTCTTT.